This TCR beta chain was retrieved from a study of cytomegalovirus exposure and HLA in healthy donors. Comment on this clone: As yet, its antigen is unknown.

CDR1 is SGDLS and CDR2 is YYNGEE in the germline V gene. The CDR3 spans 15 residues. Germline trimming cut 1 base from V and 8 bases from J; bases unmatched to any gene: 7. Overall study results and limits: Within a later analysis, the majority of CMV-associated TCR beta chains appeared HLA-restricted.

The primer mix had 60 Vbeta and 13 Jbeta primers. TCRdb's copy holds only in-frame clones and misses some; the assay was immunoSEQ multiplex PCR. The profile covers fewer than 150,000 clones, with about 85% appearing a single time and under 7% taken by the ten largest. Specimen: PBMCs. This TCR came from a woman in her twenties or thirties in good health and CMV-seropositive. V usage is TRBV9 and J usage is TRBJ1-4; 8 positions match TRBD1. DNA for the CDR3: TGTGCCAGCAGCGTATCTTCCGGACAGGGCGAAAAACTGTTTTTT. This gives the protein CASSVSSGQGEKLFF.